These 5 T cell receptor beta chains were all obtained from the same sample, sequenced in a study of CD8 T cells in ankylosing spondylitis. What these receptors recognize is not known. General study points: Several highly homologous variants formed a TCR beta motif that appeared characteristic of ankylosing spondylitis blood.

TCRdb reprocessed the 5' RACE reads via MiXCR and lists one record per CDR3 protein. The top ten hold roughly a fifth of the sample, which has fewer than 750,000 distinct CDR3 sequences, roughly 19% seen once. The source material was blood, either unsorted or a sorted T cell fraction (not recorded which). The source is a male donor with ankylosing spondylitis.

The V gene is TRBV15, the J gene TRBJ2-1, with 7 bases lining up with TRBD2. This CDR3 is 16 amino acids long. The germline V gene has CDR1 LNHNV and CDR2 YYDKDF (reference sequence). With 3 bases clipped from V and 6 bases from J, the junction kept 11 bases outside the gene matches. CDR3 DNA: TGTGCCACCAGCAGCCTTTCTGCGGGAGAAGGCAATGAGCAGTTCTTC. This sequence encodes CATSSLSAGEGNEQFF.

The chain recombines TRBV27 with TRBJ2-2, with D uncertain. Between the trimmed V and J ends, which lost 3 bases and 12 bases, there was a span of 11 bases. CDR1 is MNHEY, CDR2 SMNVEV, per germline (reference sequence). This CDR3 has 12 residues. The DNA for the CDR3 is TGTGCCAGCAGTTTCATCGCCTCGAAGCTGTTTTTT. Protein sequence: CASSFIASKLFF.

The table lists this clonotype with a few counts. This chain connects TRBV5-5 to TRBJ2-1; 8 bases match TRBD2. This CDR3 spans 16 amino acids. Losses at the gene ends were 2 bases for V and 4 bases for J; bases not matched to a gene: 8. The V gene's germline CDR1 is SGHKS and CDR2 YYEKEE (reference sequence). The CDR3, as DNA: TGTGCCAGCAGCTTAACGGAGGCTAGCGGGTACAATGAGCAGTTCTTC. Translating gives CASSLTEASGYNEQFF.

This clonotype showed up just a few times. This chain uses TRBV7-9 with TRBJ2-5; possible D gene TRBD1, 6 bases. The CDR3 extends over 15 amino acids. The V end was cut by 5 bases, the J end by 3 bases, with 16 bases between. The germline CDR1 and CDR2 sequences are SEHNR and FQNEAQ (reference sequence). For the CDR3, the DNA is TGTGCCAGCAGCCCAGGGGCTACGCTCGAAGAGACCCAGTACTTC. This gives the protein CASSPGATLEETQYF.

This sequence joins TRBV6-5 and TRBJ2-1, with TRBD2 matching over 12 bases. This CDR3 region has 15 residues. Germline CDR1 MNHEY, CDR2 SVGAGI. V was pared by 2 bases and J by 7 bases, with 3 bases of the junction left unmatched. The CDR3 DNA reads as TGTGCCAGCAGTTACCGAGGGACTAGCGGGAATGAGCAGTTCTTC. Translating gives CASSYRGTSGNEQFF.